These T cell receptor beta chains were read from a single sample in a study of blood T cell repertoires in COVID-19. The assay was immunoSEQ multiplex PCR, and TCRdb's table has in-frame clones only and misses some. This table holds 250,000 to 300,000 clones, about 89% found once. The sample consisted of PBMCs or T cells enriched from blood (not recorded which). Receptor source: a middle-aged woman who had recovered from COVID-19. Each CDR3 is given with its conserved first and last residue. Fields, in order: V gene, J gene, clone size, D gene, CDR3 length, CDR3 protein, CDR3 DNA. A D gene is named only where the DNA matches it firmly. Expanded clones are given a class, and other clones once, few, many or no size at all.

v_gene: TRBV24-1; j_gene: TRBJ2-3; abundance: .; d_gene: TRBD2; len: 17; CDR3aa: CATSDPGGPSGADTQYF; CDR3nt: TGTGCCACCAGTGATCCAGGAGGGCCTAGCGGGGCAGATACGCAGTATTTT
v_gene: TRBV3-1/TRBV3-2; j_gene: TRBJ1-2; abundance: once; d_gene: TRBD1; len: 12; CDR3aa: CASRGQGRGYTF; CDR3nt: TGTGCCAGCAGGGGACAGGGTAGGGGCTACACCTTC
v_gene: TRBV27; j_gene: TRBJ1-1; abundance: .; d_gene: .; len: 14; CDR3aa: CASSLRFGGGEAFF; CDR3nt: TGTGCCAGCAGTTTAAGGTTTGGGGGCGGTGAAGCTTTCTTT
v_gene: TRBV12-5; j_gene: TRBJ2-1; abundance: .; d_gene: TRBD2; len: 16; CDR3aa: CASGSRVAGPYNEQFF; CDR3nt: TGTGCTAGTGGTTCGCGGGTAGCGGGGCCATACAATGAGCAGTTCTTC
v_gene: TRBV4-1; j_gene: TRBJ2-1; abundance: .; d_gene: TRBD2; len: 17; CDR3aa: CASRSGTSGRALNEQFF; CDR3nt: TGCGCCAGCAGGTCCGGGACTAGCGGGAGAGCCCTAAATGAGCAGTTCTTC
v_gene: TRBV5-6; j_gene: TRBJ1-3; abundance: .; d_gene: .; len: 14; CDR3aa: CASSLGQFGNTIYF; CDR3nt: TGTGCCAGCAGCTTGGGGCAGTTTGGAAACACCATATATTTT
v_gene: TRBV18; j_gene: TRBJ1-1; abundance: once; d_gene: TRBD1; len: 13; CDR3aa: CASSPGTGSEAFF; CDR3nt: TGTGCCAGCTCACCAGGGACAGGCAGTGAAGCTTTCTTT
v_gene: TRBV10-3; j_gene: TRBJ2-1; abundance: .; d_gene: .; len: 13; CDR3aa: CAISGELSNEQFF; CDR3nt: TGTGCCATCTCCGGGGAACTTTCCAATGAGCAGTTCTTC
v_gene: TRBV29-1; j_gene: TRBJ1-1; abundance: .; d_gene: .; len: 14; CDR3aa: CSVEGRGAWTEAFF; CDR3nt: TGCAGCGTTGAGGGGCGGGGGGCCTGGACTGAAGCTTTCTTT
v_gene: TRBV15; j_gene: TRBJ2-1; abundance: .; d_gene: .; len: 15; CDR3aa: CATSREVATYNEQFF; CDR3nt: TGTGCCACCAGCAGAGAGGTAGCTACCTACAATGAGCAGTTCTTC
v_gene: TRBV4-1; j_gene: TRBJ1-2; abundance: many; d_gene: TRBD1; len: 16; CDR3aa: CASSHGDGTGNYGYTF; CDR3nt: TGCGCCAGCAGCCATGGGGACGGGACAGGCAACTATGGCTACACCTTC
v_gene: TRBV2; j_gene: TRBJ2-7; abundance: .; d_gene: .; len: 10; CDR3aa: CASNGYEQYF; CDR3nt: TGTGCCAGCAACGGCTACGAGCAGTACTTC
v_gene: TRBV5-4; j_gene: TRBJ1-2; abundance: once; d_gene: TRBD1; len: 15; CDR3aa: CASSLDRQGANGYTF; CDR3nt: TGTGCCAGCAGCTTGGACCGACAGGGGGCGAATGGCTACACCTTC
v_gene: TRBV29-1; j_gene: TRBJ2-7; abundance: .; d_gene: .; len: 12; CDR3aa: CSVVPSSYEQYF; CDR3nt: TGCAGCGTTGTCCCGAGCTCCTACGAGCAGTACTTC
v_gene: TRBV14; j_gene: TRBJ2-1; abundance: .; d_gene: TRBD2; len: 16; CDR3aa: CASSQVTSGGDNEQFF; CDR3nt: TGTGCCAGCAGCCAAGTCACTAGCGGGGGGGACAATGAGCAGTTCTTC